This T cell receptor (beta chain) was obtained from a study of shared clonotypes between healthy human individuals. With 7 bases removed from V and 4 bases from J, the gap between germline ends came to 7 bases. The CDR3 contains 11 residues. CDR1 and CDR2 (germline): GTSNPN, SVGIG (reference sequence). The assay was immunoSEQ multiplex PCR, and TCRdb's table has in-frame clones only and misses some. The sample lists 400,000 to 600,000 clones; about 96% were seen once. The rearrangement links TRBV30 to TRBJ2-2, with a weak D call TRBD2 (6 bases). The receptor's source is a woman aged 25 to 39 in good health. Input material: naive CD4+ T cells sorted from blood. Subset described: CD45RA+ positively selected. The CDR3 loop is CAFGGTGELFF. CDR3 nucleotides: TGTGCCTTCGGGGGCACCGGGGAGCTGTTTTTT.